The sequence of this TCR beta chain was determined in a study of T cells in Graves' hyperthyroidism and ophthalmopathy. The study, taken as a whole, reports: The authors' 13 V-J model separated ophthalmopathy from stable hyperthyroidism. Most clonotypes that expanded in the thyroid above 0.001 also showed up in blood.

With respect to this clonotype: The antigen is unknown.

TCR beta CDR3 region amplification was performed from RNA transcripts. HTBI primers were used for first-round RT-PCR of the TCR CDR3. TCRdb used MiXCR to reprocess the multiplex PCR reads, holding one entry per CDR3 protein. Of a few hundred thousand distinct CDR3 sequences detected, roughly an eighth appear once; the ten largest clones hold about 5%. CDR1 MNHNS and CDR2 SASEGT come from the germline V gene. The germline V and J ends were trimmed by 1 base and 5 bases, with 9 bases remaining between them. The CDR3 runs to 15 residues. This sequence joins TRBV6-1 and TRBJ1-6; no clear D gene. Sequenced material: blood. The sequence came from a woman younger than 35 with Graves' hyperthyroidism. CDR3 in amino acids: CASSEGTADNSPLHF. The DNA for the CDR3 is TGTGCCAGCAGTGAAGGGACCGCAGATAATTCACCCCTCCACTTT.